These T cell receptor beta chains were read from a single sample in a study of shared clonotypes between healthy human individuals. The method was immunoSEQ multiplex PCR; TCRdb's version includes in-frame clones alone and lacks a portion of them. The table lists hundreds of thousands of clones, roughly 98% of them singletons. The sequenced sample was naive CD8+ T cells sorted from blood. The source is a man aged 25 to 40 in good health. Both conserved end residues are part of each CDR3. Each record gives: CDR3 length, V gene, clone size, J gene, D gene, CDR3 protein, CDR3 DNA. D genes are given only for firm matches. Size is stated for part of the rows, as once, few or many counts, or as a class when the clone is expanded.

16	TRBV11-2	.	TRBJ2-1	TRBD1	CASSFRGQGLLSEQFF	TGTGCCAGCAGCTTTAGAGGACAGGGTCTGCTTTCTGAGCAGTTCTTC
15	TRBV18	once	TRBJ2-1	.	CASSPLREWFNEQFF	TGTGCCAGCTCACCACTCCGGGAGTGGTTCAATGAGCAGTTCTTC
14	TRBV5-1	.	TRBJ1-1	.	CASSYRRQDTEAFF	TGCGCCAGCAGCTATAGACGACAAGACACTGAAGCTTTCTTT
15	TRBV7-9	once	TRBJ2-1	TRBD1	CASSSSGTGGDEQFF	TGTGCCAGCAGCTCTTCCGGGACAGGGGGCGATGAGCAGTTCTTC
15	TRBV7-6	.	TRBJ2-2	.	CASSVRIANTGELFF	TGTGCCAGCAGCGTTCGGATCGCGAACACCGGGGAGCTGTTTTTT
13	TRBV7-3	.	TRBJ2-1	.	CASSLDVLNEQFF	TGTGCCAGCAGCCTGGATGTCCTCAATGAGCAGTTCTTC
18	TRBV4-3	.	TRBJ2-7	TRBD2	CASSQEMIGTSGDYEQYF	TGCGCCAGCAGCCAAGAAATGATAGGGACTAGCGGAGACTACGAGCAGTACTTC
14	TRBV5-5	.	TRBJ1-4	TRBD1	CASSVTGLKEKLFF	TGTGCCAGCAGCGTGACAGGGCTGAAAGAAAAACTGTTTTTT
15	TRBV7-9	.	TRBJ1-4	.	CASSSVRGGDEKLFF	TGTGCCAGCAGCTCGGTGAGAGGGGGTGATGAAAAACTGTTTTTT
11	TRBV7-9	.	TRBJ2-7	.	CASSISYEQYF	TGTGCCAGCAGCATATCCTACGAGCAGTACTTC
19	TRBV4-3	.	TRBJ1-2	.	CASSQDQAGTVESNYGYTF	TGCGCCAGCAGCCAAGATCAAGCAGGGACCGTAGAGTCTAACTATGGCTACACCTTC
16	TRBV7-9	.	TRBJ2-5	.	CASSLISMRSQETQYF	TGTGCCAGCAGCTTAATTTCGATGAGGAGCCAAGAGACCCAGTACTTC
14	TRBV10-3	once	TRBJ2-7	.	CAISEPSVDYEQYF	TGTGCCATCAGTGAGCCCAGCGTTGACTACGAGCAGTACTTC
14	TRBV28	.	TRBJ1-2	TRBD1	CASRRDRNNYGYTF	TGTGCCAGCAGGCGGGACAGGAACAACTATGGCTACACCTTC
16	TRBV4-3	.	TRBJ2-2	.	CASSQVARASPGELFF	TGCGCCAGCAGCCAAGTCGCCCGCGCTAGCCCCGGGGAGCTGTTTTTT
13	TRBV7-9	.	TRBJ2-7	.	CASSRMSSYEQYF	TGTGCCAGCAGCCGGATGAGCTCCTACGAGCAGTACTTC
17	TRBV7-3	once	TRBJ2-1	.	CASSLQLGWETYNEQFF	TGTGCCAGCAGCTTACAATTAGGGTGGGAGACTTACAATGAGCAGTTCTTC
11	TRBV9	.	TRBJ1-2	.	CASSAREGYTF	TGTGCCAGCAGCGCCAGGGAAGGCTACACCTTC
15	TRBV27	.	TRBJ2-7	.	CASSSLASPMYEQYF	TGTGCCAGCAGTTCGTTAGCTTCGCCCATGTACGAGCAGTACTTC
16	TRBV7-8	.	TRBJ1-1	TRBD1	CASSLVIRTGVTEAFF	TGTGCCAGCAGCTTAGTGATCCGGACAGGGGTCACTGAAGCTTTCTTT
18	TRBV5-1	.	TRBJ2-1	TRBD2	CASSPGLAGGPDYNEQFF	TGCGCCAGCAGCCCGGGACTAGCGGGAGGTCCGGACTACAATGAGCAGTTCTTC
17	TRBV29-1	.	TRBJ2-5	TRBD2	CSVESGTSGRRKETQYF	TGCAGCGTCGAATCCGGGACTAGCGGGAGGAGAAAAGAGACCCAGTACTTC
17	TRBV12-5	.	TRBJ2-3	TRBD2	CASGLLSLAGGEDTQYF	TGTGCTAGTGGTTTGCTCTCACTAGCGGGAGGAGAAGATACGCAGTATTTT
14	TRBV28	.	TRBJ1-1	.	CASSGTAMNTEAFF	TGTGCCAGCAGTGGGACGGCGATGAACACTGAAGCTTTCTTT
15	TRBV6-5	.	TRBJ2-1	.	CASSSNVGISDEQFF	TGTGCCAGCAGCTCTAATGTGGGGATCAGCGATGAGCAGTTCTTC
13	TRBV4-1	.	TRBJ2-7	.	CASSQVQGDEQYF	TGCGCCAGCAGCCAAGTACAGGGCGACGAGCAGTACTTC
13	TRBV11-2	.	TRBJ2-1	.	CASSSLHPGEQFF	TGTGCCAGCAGCTCCCTGCACCCGGGAGAGCAGTTCTTC
16	TRBV7-8	.	TRBJ1-3	TRBD1	CASSSYQGARGNTIYF	TGTGCCAGCAGCTCCTACCAGGGGGCAAGAGGAAACACCATATATTTT
15	TRBV4-1	.	TRBJ1-2	.	CASSQDSQGDYGYTF	TGCGCCAGCAGCCAAGATTCACAGGGAGACTATGGCTACACCTTC
13	TRBV2	few	TRBJ2-7	TRBD2	CASNGGSSYEQYF	TGTGCCAGCAATGGCGGGAGTTCCTACGAGCAGTACTTC
15	TRBV5-4	.	TRBJ2-7	TRBD2	CASSWGTSGNYEQYF	TGTGCCAGCAGCTGGGGGACTAGCGGCAACTACGAGCAGTACTTC
14	TRBV12-5	.	TRBJ1-1	TRBD1	CASGTGQMNTEAFF	TGTGCTAGTGGAACGGGACAGATGAACACTGAAGCTTTCTTT
14	TRBV5-1	.	TRBJ2-5	.	CASSPLLEEETQYF	TGCGCCAGCAGCCCGTTACTAGAAGAAGAGACCCAGTACTTC
11	TRBV15	.	TRBJ2-7	.	CATSSLHEQYF	TGTGCCACCAGCAGCCTTCACGAGCAGTACTTC
15	TRBV7-9	once	TRBJ2-7	TRBD1	CASSLDRTGDYEQYF	TGTGCCAGCAGCTTAGATCGGACAGGAGACTACGAGCAGTACTTC
16	TRBV5-1	.	TRBJ2-3	TRBD2	CASSLGLAVYTDTQYF	TGCGCCAGCAGCTTGGGACTAGCGGTCTACACAGATACGCAGTATTTT
16	TRBV21-1	.	TRBJ2-7	.	CASSDQDMFLSYEQYF	TGTGCCAGCAGCGACCAGGACATGTTCCTCTCCTACGAGCAGTACTTC
12	TRBV29-1	.	TRBJ2-3	.	CSVEEVADTQYF	TGCAGCGTTGAGGAGGTAGCAGATACGCAGTATTTT
14	TRBV7-2	.	TRBJ2-7	TRBD1	CASWTGQIASEQYF	TGTGCCAGTTGGACAGGTCAAATTGCGTCCGAGCAGTACTTC
17	TRBV19	.	TRBJ2-4	.	CASSIGETHLAKNIQYF	TGTGCCAGTAGTATTGGGGAGACCCATCTAGCCAAAAACATTCAGTACTTC
16	TRBV4-3	.	TRBJ1-2	.	CASSLRDLETQDGYTF	TGCGCCAGCAGCCTCCGGGACCTCGAGACCCAGGATGGCTACACCTTC